Shown below are 31 T cell receptor beta chains from a single sample sequenced in a study of blood T cells in healthy people across ages. Then a second PCR, running about 7 to 11 cycles, was carried out with a sample-barcoded 5' primer and a J-beta primer mix. One entry per CDR3 protein results from TCRdb running MiXCR on the 5' RACE reads. The profile shows 1.5 million to 2 million distinct CDR3 sequences, around half of them singletons. Sequenced sample: blood. These receptors were taken from a woman in her thirties or forties in good health.

This clonotype was counted once. This sequence joins TRBV21-1 and TRBJ2-7. TRBV21-1 is flagged as a pseudogene. The CDR3 has 13 residues. Written as DNA, the CDR3 is TGTGCCAGCAGCAGGATCGGTCAGGTCGAGCAGTACTTC. Translating it yields CASSRIGQVEQYF.

This chain uses TRBV28 with TRBJ1-1; a weak D match, TRBD1 (6 bases). This CDR3 comprises 17 residues. CDR1 MDHEN and CDR2 SYDVKM come from the germline V gene. The ends were cut back, 6 bases at V and 1 base at J, with 21 bases in the middle. The CDR3 region has the DNA TGTGCCAGCAGCCCCAACACGGGGGCAGCCAAGAACACTGAAGCTTTCTTT. It yields the protein CASSPNTGAAKNTEAFF.

The gene calls are TRBV3-1 and TRBJ2-3, with 10 bases fitting TRBD2. From germline, CDR1 is LGHDT and CDR2 YNNKEL (reference sequence). The CDR3 runs to 19 residues. Losses at the gene ends were 0 bases for V and 0 bases for J; bases not matched to a gene: 9. The CDR3 bases are TGTGCCAGCAGCCAAGAAAATTCCGGAGCGGGGGGGAGCACAGATACGCAGTATTTT. Residues: CASSQENSGAGGSTDTQYF.

The chain uses TRBV7-2 and TRBJ2-5; D assignment may be TRBD1 or TRBD2 (5 bases each). From germline, CDR1 is SGHTA and CDR2 FQGNSA. Trimming removed 4 bases from V and 9 bases from J, with 15 bases in between. The length of the CDR3 is 13 residues. For the CDR3, the DNA is TGTGCCAGCAGCTCTACCGGGACCGGAGCCCAGTACTTC. Protein sequence: CASSSTGTGAQYF. Full variable domain (rest looked up from reference TRBV7-2 and TRBJ2-5): GAGVSQSPSNKVTEKGKDVELRCDPISGHTALYWYRQSLGQGLEFLIYFQGNSAPDKSGLPSDRFSAERTGGSVSTLTIQRTQQEDSAVYLCASSSTGTGAQYFGPGTRLLVL.

The V and J genes are TRBV5-6 and TRBJ2-5; 7 bases map to TRBD1. The J call could be wrong; TRBJ2-7 is a better fit for the DNA end. Germline V gives CDR1 SGHDT, CDR2 YYEEEE. CDR3 length equals 18 residues. The CDR3 nucleotides read TGTGCCAGCAGCTCCCTATATCGGGACAGACCTTTAAGCTACGAGCAGTACTTC. It codes for CASSSLYRDRPLSYEQYF.

This clonotype has just a few counts. The gene calls are TRBV7-9 and TRBJ2-7; 9 bases match TRBD1. The germline V gene has CDR1 SEHNR and CDR2 FQNEAQ (reference sequence). With V trimmed by 5 bases and J by 2 bases, 7 bases remained unmatched. This CDR3 has 15 amino acids. CDR3 sequence: CASSVNRGRPYEQYF. CDR3 nucleotides: TGTGCCAGCAGCGTAAACAGGGGGCGCCCCTACGAGCAGTACTTC. The variable domain in full, with the rest retrieved from reference TRBV7-9 and TRBJ2-7, is DTGVSQNPRHKITKRGQNVTFRCDPISEHNRLYWYRQTLGQGPEFLTYFQNEAQLEKSRLLSDRFSAERPKGSFSTLEIQRTEQGDSAMYLCASSVNRGRPYEQYFGPGTRLTVT.

V gene TRBV5-1 combines with J gene TRBJ1-2, with D hard to call. The CDR3 has 13 residues. V lost 7 bases and J lost 2, with 12 bases in between. Germline CDR1 is SGHRS and CDR2 is YFSETQ. The CDR3 sequence: CASRRELNYGYTF. In nucleotides, the CDR3 is TGCGCCAGCCGACGGGAGCTAAACTATGGCTACACCTTC.

The sample holds a few counts of this clonotype. The genes are TRBV20-1 and TRBJ2-5, with D possibly being TRBD2 (7 bases). The J call may be incorrect, as the DNA end agrees better with TRBJ2-7. The germline V gene encodes CDR1 DFQATT and CDR2 SNEGSKA (reference sequence). This CDR3 spans 14 amino acids. CDR3: CSAFVGGAGYEQYF. The CDR3 DNA reads as TGCAGTGCTTTTGTGGGGGGGGCTGGTTACGAGCAGTACTTC.

The rearrangement joins TRBV23-1 to TRBJ2-7; a possible D gene is TRBD1 (5 bases). The J call may be wrong; the DNA end is better matched by TRBJ2-5. TRBV23-1 counts as an open reading frame of uncertain function. The CDR3 spans 15 residues. This CDR3 is CASSEAPSGLETQYF. DNA of the CDR3: TGCGCCAGCAGTGAAGCCCCATCAGGGCTGGAGACCCAGTACTTC.

Points on this clonotype: Compared with germline, one end of the junction differs, possibly owing to a read error. The genes are TRBV6-2 or TRBV6-3 and TRBJ2-5, with TRBD2 identical over 9 bases. The CDR3 runs 18 residues. Germline CDR1 is MNHEY and CDR2 is SVGEGT. CDR3 protein: CAGRHVEASGKYQETQYF. The CDR3 DNA reads as TGTGCCGGCAGACACGTTGAGGCTAGCGGGAAGTACCAAGAGACCCAGTACTTC.

This clonotype was observed at least ten times. The V gene is TRBV10-3, the J gene TRBJ2-7, with a tentative D call TRBD1 (5 bases). V was trimmed by 0 bases and J by 0 bases, leaving 12 bases between them. The germline V gene has CDR1 ENHRY and CDR2 SYGVKD. The CDR3 contains 16 residues. The CDR3 sequence: CAISESDRRGSYEQYF. The DNA of the CDR3 is TGTGCCATCAGTGAGTCCGACAGAAGAGGCTCCTACGAGCAGTACTTC.

This clonotype was found a few times. The chain employs TRBV20-1 and TRBJ2-5; 7 bases map to TRBD1. The CDR3 extends over 14 amino acids. Germline CDR1 reads DFQATT; CDR2 reads SNEGSKA (reference sequence). V shed 3 bases and J 5 bases; nucleotides not matched to a gene: 9. CDR3 amino acids: CSARERGLLETQYF. CDR3 bases: TGCAGTGCTAGGGAGAGGGGGCTCTTGGAGACCCAGTACTTC.

V gene TRBV28 combines with J gene TRBJ1-5; perhaps TRBD1 as D (6 bases). Looked up from germline, CDR1 is MDHEN and CDR2 is SYDVKM. The V gene lost 8 bases and the J gene lost 0 bases, with 11 bases spanning the gap. The CDR3 loop spans 14 amino acids. This CDR3 is CASGPGDSNQPQHF. CDR3 bases: TGTGCCAGCGGGCCAGGGGATAGCAATCAGCCCCAGCATTTT.

J is TRBJ2-5 and V is TRBV4-1; a possible D gene is TRBD1 (6 bases). The length of the CDR3 is 14 residues. V was clipped by 0 bases and J by 5 bases, with 10 bases between them. The germline V gene encodes CDR1 MGHRA and CDR2 YSYEKL. In DNA, the CDR3 is TGCGCCAGCAGCCAAGAACAGGGTCTGGAGACCCAGTACTTC. Translating gives CASSQEQGLETQYF.

The chain employs TRBV24-1 and TRBJ2-7; D call uncertain. V was cut by 3 bases and J by 2 bases, with 7 bases left in between. The CDR3 totals 13 residues. The germline V gene encodes CDR1 KGHDR and CDR2 SFDVKD. The CDR3 region is CATSDSTTYEQYF. As DNA, the CDR3 is TGTGCCACCAGTGATAGTACCACCTACGAGCAGTACTTC.

This rearrangement joins TRBV29-1 to TRBJ2-3; maybe TRBD2 (6 bases). The CDR3 extends over 13 amino acids. CDR1 is SQVTM and CDR2 is ANQGSEA in the germline V gene. The CDR3, as DNA: TGCAGTAAATTCGGGGGAATTACAGATACGCAGTATTTT. This gives the protein CSKFGGITDTQYF.

V usage is TRBV18 and J usage is TRBJ2-7, with D tentatively TRBD1 (7 bases). CDR1 KGHSH and CDR2 LQKENI come from the germline V gene. With 2 bases removed from V and 2 bases from J, the gap between germline ends came to 13 bases. CDR3 size: 15 residues. The CDR3 coding sequence is TGTGCCAGCTCACCATCAGGGGGGATGACCTACGAGCAGTACTTC. Amino acids: CASSPSGGMTYEQYF.

The chain links TRBV2 to TRBJ1-5, with D unresolved. V lost 3 bases and J lost 7, with 13 bases in between. There are 14 residues in the CDR3. Germline V gene sequence: CDR1 SNHLY, CDR2 FYNNEI. This CDR3 reads CASSDYRENQPQHF. The CDR3 coding sequence is TGTGCCAGCAGTGATTATCGGGAGAACCAGCCCCAGCATTTT. Together with reference TRBV2 and TRBJ1-5, the CDR3 gives the full variable domain: EPEVTQTPSHQVTQMGQEVILRCVPISNHLYFYWYRQILGQKVEFLVSFYNNEISEKSEIFDDQFSVERPDGSNFTLKIRSTKLEDSAMYFCASSDYRENQPQHFGDGTRLSIL.

V is TRBV11-2 and J is TRBJ2-1; TRBD2 matches 11 bases. Trimming cost V 8 bases and J 8 bases; bases outside gene matches: 11. Germline loops: CDR1 SGHAT, CDR2 FQNNGV. This CDR3 has 15 residues. The CDR3 DNA sequence: TGTGCCAGCGGAGAAGCTAGCGGGGGGCGCCATGAGCAGTTCTTC. Protein sequence: CASGEASGGRHEQFF.

Turning to this clonotype: One end of the junction does not line up with germline, which may come from a read error. The J gene is TRBJ1-6, the V gene TRBV6-5, with 9 bases fitting TRBD1. The CDR3 has 19 residues. In germline, CDR1 is MNHEY, CDR2 SVGAGI. The CDR3 DNA reads TGTGCCAGCAGTTACACCTTAACGGGACAGGGAGGTCGTAATCCACCCCTCCACTTT. Translated: CASSYTLTGQGGRNPPLHF.

The V call is TRBV6-5, the J call TRBJ2-5, with D tentatively TRBD1 or TRBD2 (5 bases each). Deletions cut 2 bases from V and 5 bases from J, with 15 bases between. CDR1 and CDR2 from the germline V gene are MNHEY and SVGAGI. The CDR3 is 15 residues long. This CDR3 reads CASSYAGSWGETQYF. The DNA for the CDR3 is TGTGCCAGCAGTTACGCGGGCTCCTGGGGGGAGACCCAGTACTTC.

Details on this clonotype: Relative to the germline gene, one junction end is altered; a read error may explain this. V and J are TRBV5-1 and TRBJ2-5, with D unclear. This CDR3 is 13 amino acids long. The germline CDR1 and CDR2 sequences are SGHRS and YFSETQ. Here the CDR3 DNA reads TGTGCCAGCAGCTTGCAGGCAGAAGAGACCCAGTACTTC. It specifies CASSLQAEETQYF.

This sequence joins TRBV6-1 and TRBJ1-5; tentatively, D is TRBD1 (6 bases). Germline CDR1 and CDR2: MNHNS and SASEGT. The CDR3 is made up of 16 amino acids. The V gene lost 1 base and the J gene lost 0 bases, with 10 bases spanning the gap. The CDR3, as DNA: TGTGCCAGCAGTGAAGGGACAGCCATTAGCAATCAGCCCCAGCATTTT. It translates to CASSEGTAISNQPQHF.

This clonotype was detected only a few times. The chain links TRBV10-3 to TRBJ2-3; D gene unclear. This CDR3 region has 15 residues. The germline V and J ends were trimmed by 6 bases and 2 bases, with 15 bases remaining between them. Germline CDR1 ENHRY, CDR2 SYGVKD. The CDR3 DNA sequence: TGTGCCATCAGAGAAACAAGACGGGTCACAGATACGCAGTATTTT. Translating it yields CAIRETRRVTDTQYF.

V gene TRBV4-2 combines with J gene TRBJ1-2; maybe TRBD1 (6 bases). Trimming shortened V by 3 bases and J by 4 bases, and 15 bases separated the two germline ends. In germline, CDR1 is LGHNA, CDR2 YNFKEQ. This CDR3 contains 15 residues. The CDR3 nucleotides are TGTGCCAGCAGCCAGGCCCCGGGAGGGGGCTATGGCTACACCTTC. It codes for CASSQAPGGGYGYTF.

In its sample, this clonotype was seen a few times. This chain joins TRBV4-1 and TRBJ2-7; tentatively, D is TRBD1 or TRBD2 (6 bases each). Germline V lookup: CDR1 MGHRA, CDR2 YSYEKL. Trimming removed 4 bases from V and 2 bases from J, with 15 bases in between. The length of the CDR3 is 15 residues. CDR3 region: CASSLLGGSPYEQYF. Written as DNA, the CDR3 is TGCGCCAGCAGCCTCCTAGGGGGGTCCCCCTACGAGCAGTACTTC.

This chain connects TRBV7-8 to TRBJ2-4, with D perhaps TRBD2 (5 bases). TRBJ2-7 matches the DNA end more closely, so the J call is doubtful. Looked up from germline, CDR1 is SGHVS and CDR2 is FQNEAQ. This CDR3 is built from 14 residues. Here the CDR3 reads CASSPGLSPYEQYF. In nucleotides, the CDR3 is TGTGCCAGCAGCCCAGGACTCTCCCCTTACGAGCAGTACTTC.

This clonotype was found once. The chain couples TRBV5-4 to TRBJ2-4, with D possibly being TRBD1 (6 bases). V gave up 3 bases and J gave up 3 bases, with 13 bases separating them. In germline, CDR1 is SGHNT, CDR2 YYREEE (reference sequence). The CDR3 spans 15 residues. In DNA form, the CDR3 reads TGTGCCAGCAGCTCAAACAGGGAACTCAAAAACATTCAGTACTTC. It encodes CASSSNRELKNIQYF.

This chain joins TRBV5-1 and TRBJ1-1; 11 bases are shared with TRBD1. Unmatched junction bases numbered 12, after V lost 5 bases and J lost 6 bases. The germline CDR1 and CDR2 sequences are SGHRS and YFSETQ. CDR3 size: 16 residues. DNA for the CDR3: TGCGCCAGCAGGACGAGGACAGGGGGCGAAAGACCTGAAGCTTTCTTT. Translating gives CASRTRTGGERPEAFF.

This clonotype appeared many times. The chain couples TRBV5-1 to TRBJ2-7; 9 nucleotides line up with TRBD1. Germline trimming cut 0 bases from V and 0 bases from J; bases unmatched to any gene: 4. Germline CDR1 and CDR2: SGHRS and YFSETQ. The CDR3 runs to 16 residues. CDR3 residues: CASSLAGQGNSYEQYF. The DNA of the CDR3 is TGCGCCAGCAGCTTGGCGGGACAGGGAAACTCCTACGAGCAGTACTTC.

The chain employs TRBV7-6 and TRBJ2-1; 12 bases are a match to TRBD2. Germline trimming cut 4 bases from V and 10 bases from J; bases unmatched to any gene: 8. There are 15 residues in the CDR3. Germline V gene data show CDR1 as SGHVS and CDR2 as FNYEAQ. The CDR3 reads CASSSRLAGAREQFF. The CDR3 DNA reads as TGTGCCAGCAGCTCCCGACTAGCGGGGGCTAGGGAGCAGTTCTTC. Complete variable domain (other parts from reference TRBV7-6 and TRBJ2-1): GAGVSQSPRYKVTKRGQDVALRCDPISGHVSLYWYRQALGQGPEFLTYFNYEAQQDKSGLPNDRFSAERPEGSISTLTIQRTEQRDSAMYRCASSSRLAGAREQFFGPGTRLTVL.